The TCR beta chain under discussion was sequenced for a study of T cell responses to AZD1222 COVID-19 vaccine (dated by TCRdb to about 2021). For the study in its entirety: TCR sequencing was performed for 230 to 250 trial participants, of whom roughly 200 were given two doses of AZD1222 and 26 were given two doses of MenACWY control vaccine. Trial participants were enrolled by age into 18-55, 56-69 and 70-plus year subgroups, with around 140, 26 and 57 TCR-sequenced participants respectively.

Broad study findings and their caveats: Only five or six AZD1222 recipients were SARS-CoV-2 seropositive at baseline, limiting conclusions about previously exposed vaccinees. Because no samples from the day 14 peak response were available, repertoires could be characterized only after the peak T cell response. A significant rise in spike-specific TCR breadth and depth was observed after two AZD1222 doses relative to day 0 and relative to MenACWY recipients. Epitopes outside the regions mutated in the B.1.351 and B.1.1.7 variants were reportedly recognized by nearly half of the unique spike-specific TCRs. In the small 56-69-year group, the increase in depth fell short of significance, most likely because of low power. Most participants were white British and females outnumbered males, and the authors suggested that clonal diversity may have been underestimated. Vaccine-associated CD4 TCRs spanned the whole spike protein, with dominant responses in regions 160-218 and 743-854.

The CDR3 has 16 amino acids, counting the end cysteine and phenylalanine. CDR3 DNA is the only sequence kept; it has 48 bases, read in frame from the first base. Trimming costs V 4 bases and J 2 bases, and their ends lie 13 bases apart. Per the germline V gene, SGHTS is the CDR1 and YDEGEE is the CDR2. The CDR3 regions of human TCRbeta chains were analyzed by immunosequencing. As for how the authors treated the data: Repertoire TCRs were matched against a reference library of SARS-CoV-2-specific TCRs generated with the MIRA antigen-specificity platform. Breadth was defined as the fraction of unique TCRs that were SARS-CoV-2-associated. Depth was defined as the fraction of total T cells that were SARS-CoV-2-associated. Each spike-specific TCR was assigned to its reactive spike region and to a CD4 or CD8 class using the MIRA data. Log10-transformed breadth and depth values were compared by one-way ANOVA with Sidak's multiple comparisons tests. TCRdb provides this immuneACCESS table in a form limited to in-frame rearrangements. Some clones are lacking; in checked studies, under half of them reflect an unresolved V gene, and why the rest are absent is not known. The DNA was the basis for D and trimming; V, J and clone size are from that table. The sample table contains 140,000 or so clones; only one count was recorded for roughly 87% of them. In total, the top ten clones hold roughly 1.8% of the sample.

The label giving this sample's time point can be read as: about 28 days (+/-7) after the second vaccine dose. AZD1222 recipients with second doses at about 4 weeks or about 12 weeks were pooled, because spike-specific TCR depth and breadth did not differ between schedules. Vaccinee samples came from UK trials COV001 and COV002, including a single-blind randomized controlled phase 2/3 trial of AZD1222 (ChAdOx1 nCoV-19) in healthy adults. Trial participant PBMC samples were collected at day 0 and day 28 after the second dose for TCRbeta chain sequencing. On this clone itself: Its antigen is not yet known. The input lacks base qualities; no much larger clone sits a single base away.

Recombination connected TRBV5-8 to TRBJ2-6; a confident D gene designation cannot be given. This TCR was recovered from an adult who received the AZD1222 COVID-19 vaccine. This specimen consisted of peripheral blood, obtained 28 days after the second AZD1222 dose. The DNA reads TGTGCCAGCAGCCCTCCCGCCCAGGCTGGGGCCAACGTCCTGACTTTC. This translates into CASSPPAQAGANVLTF. Supplemented by the reference TRBV5-8 and TRBJ2-6 proteins around the CDR3, the complete variable domain is EAGVTQSPTHLIKTRGQQATLRCSPISGHTSVYWYQQALGLGLQFLLWYDEGEERNRGNFPPRFSGRQFPNYSSELNVNALELEDSALYLCASSPPAQAGANVLTFGAGSRLTVL.